One sample yielded the 10 T cell receptor beta chains listed below, sequenced in a study of response to subunit inactivated influenza vaccine (dated by TCRdb to 2016 to 2018). The library came from RT-PCR. Sequenced on an Illumina HiSeq 2500. TCRdb trimmed public reads at Q25 via fastp, called clones via MiXCR and kept in-frame beta chains. Each entry is one CDR3 protein sequence, shown with its most common DNA and genes. The sample yields roughly 460,000 distinct CDR3 sequences; approximately 10% were counted once. In total, the top ten clones hold more than 10% of the sample. In the paper's terms, the time point label means: approximately 40 days after influenza vaccine administration. Sample: PBMCs from blood, taken 45 days after vaccination. These TCRs come from a middle-aged man who received an inactivated influenza vaccine. Donor details come from another sample of the same person, matched by shared clones.

In this sample, this clonotype turned up many times. The V gene is TRBV20-1, the J gene TRBJ2-7; 8 nucleotides line up with TRBD2. The V segment lost 5 bases and the J segment 6 bases; nucleotides outside the gene matches: 21. The CDR3 has 17 amino acids. CDR1 DFQATT and CDR2 SNEGSKA come from the germline V gene (reference sequence). The CDR3 region has the DNA TGCAGTGCTGGTGGGGCCACAAGCGGGAGCAAAGGCGGCGAGCAGTACTTC. It codes for CSAGGATSGSKGGEQYF.

The sample holds many counts of this clonotype. The chain is built from TRBV29-1 and TRBJ2-3; no clear D. This CDR3 is 11 amino acids long. Germline loops: CDR1 SQVTM, CDR2 ANQGSEA. Deletions cut 7 bases from V and 2 bases from J, with 7 bases between. CDR3 sequence reads: CSARNTDTQYF. CDR3 bases: TGCAGCGCCAGGAACACAGATACGCAGTATTTT.

This clonotype was seen repeatedly, ten times or more. V is TRBV7-2 and J is TRBJ2-1, with 14 bases that match TRBD2. The J segment lost 7 bases and the V segment lost 5 bases, leaving 7 bases of the junction unmatched. Per germline, CDR1 SGHTA and CDR2 FQGNSA. The CDR3 has 16 residues. DNA of the CDR3: TGTGCCAGCAGCCCCGGACTAGCGGGGGGATTGAATGAGCAGTTCTTC. It encodes CASSPGLAGGLNEQFF.

V gene TRBV2 combines with J gene TRBJ2-1, with 7 bases fitting TRBD1. Germline lookup yields CDR1 SNHLY and CDR2 FYNNEI. The CDR3 is made up of 15 amino acids. The trim removed 7 bases at V and 4 bases at J, leaving 10 bases unmatched. The CDR3 region is CASTSIGGLYNEQFF. The CDR3 DNA follows: TGTGCCAGCACTTCGATAGGGGGCTTATACAATGAGCAGTTCTTC. The full variable domain, rest sourced from reference TRBV2 and TRBJ2-1, is EPEVTQTPSHQVTQMGQEVILRCVPISNHLYFYWYRQILGQKVEFLVSFYNNEISEKSEIFDDQFSVERPDGSNFTLKIRSTKLEDSAMYFCASTSIGGLYNEQFFGPGTRLTVL.

There are a few counts of this clonotype. V gene TRBV2 combines with J gene TRBJ1-2, with D perhaps TRBD1 (6 bases). Germline V gene lookup returns CDR1 SNHLY and CDR2 FYNNEI. With 4 bases removed from V and 4 bases from J, the gap between germline ends came to 13 bases. This CDR3 is 14 amino acids long. This chain's CDR3 is CASSGGGAVYGYTF. The CDR3 region has the DNA TGTGCCAGCAGTGGTGGGGGCGCAGTCTATGGCTACACCTTC.

This chain connects TRBV16 to TRBJ2-1; 8 bases are a match to TRBD1. There are 15 residues in the CDR3. V dropped 1 base and J dropped 5; count of bases not matched to a gene: 4. Germline V lookup: CDR1 KGHSY, CDR2 FQNENV. The CDR3 loop reads CASSQFRTGNNEQFF. CDR3 sequence (DNA): TGTGCCAGCAGCCAATTTCGGACAGGGAACAATGAGCAGTTCTTC. Full variable domain (missing parts from reference TRBV16 and TRBJ2-1): GEEVAQTPKHLVRGEGQKAKLYCAPIKGHSYVFWYQQVLKNEFKFLISFQNENVFDETGMPKERFSAKCLPNSPCSLEIQATKLEDSAVYFCASSQFRTGNNEQFFGPGTRLTVL.

This clonotype was detected a few times. The chain links TRBV24-1 to TRBJ2-1; D gene unclear. The V gene's germline CDR1 is KGHDR and CDR2 SFDVKD. Trimming took off 4 bases at V and 6 bases at J, with 12 bases between the two ends. The length of the CDR3 is 14 residues. The CDR3 is CATSESTVGNEQFF. The CDR3 DNA is TGTGCCACCAGTGAGTCGACTGTAGGCAATGAGCAGTTCTTC.

This clonotype has ten or more counts. The rearrangement joins TRBV15 to TRBJ2-1; unclear D gene. V was pared by 0 bases and J by 4 bases, with 16 bases between. Per germline, CDR1 LNHNV and CDR2 YYDKDF (reference sequence). This CDR3 comprises 17 residues. CDR3 residues: CATSRDIVGSRYNEQFF. Here the CDR3 DNA reads TGTGCCACCAGCAGAGATATTGTTGGGTCCAGATACAATGAGCAGTTCTTC.

In its sample, this clonotype was seen a few times. The chain uses TRBV28 and TRBJ2-7, with 8 positions matching TRBD2. The junction had 16 bases not matched to a gene; V was cut back by 6 bases and J by 3 bases. This CDR3 region has 17 residues. The germline V gene encodes CDR1 MDHEN and CDR2 SYDVKM. The CDR3 DNA follows: TGTGCCAGCAGCTCCATGCAAACCCCGGGGGGGGTCTACGAGCAGTACTTC. Protein sequence: CASSSMQTPGGVYEQYF.

The CDR3 DNA is TGCAGTGCAAGGGGCTGGGGACAGGGCTACAATGAGCAGTTCTTC. It yields the protein CSARGWGQGYNEQFF. V and J are TRBV20-1 and TRBJ2-1; 9 nucleotides line up with TRBD1. This CDR3 spans 15 amino acids. Germline CDR1 is DFQATT and CDR2 is SNEGSKA (reference sequence). V lost 6 bases, J lost 3 bases, and 9 bases stayed unmatched.